This TCR beta chain was identified during a study of shared clonotypes between healthy human individuals. Recent vaccinations or acute infections were absent in the healthy HIV-negative adult donors. Turning to this clone: Antigen unknown.

Study observations and caveats: Of the naive CD4 clonotypes, about 5% were shared across several donors.

The ends were cut back, 7 bases at V and 8 bases at J, with 15 bases in the middle. The CDR3 spans 13 residues. In germline, CDR1 is SGHTA, CDR2 FQGNSA. Each subset's genomic DNA was split evenly across several immunoSEQ plates. Measured with immunoSEQ multiplex PCR; TCRdb has only the in-frame clones, and not every one. This table holds about 2 million clones, roughly 95% found once. The source of this sequence is a man between 18 and 35 years old in good health. This sequence joins TRBV7-2 and TRBJ2-1, with D possibly TRBD2 on 5 matching bases. Sequenced: naive CD4+ T cells sorted from blood. Subset noted: CD45RA+ positively selected. Here the CDR3 reads CASTLTSTHEQFF. CDR3 in DNA: TGTGCCAGCACCCTCACTAGTACCCATGAGCAGTTCTTC.